This passage covers 24 T cell receptor beta chains from one sample sequenced in a study of graft-versus-host responses after intestinal transplantation. Produced via immunoSEQ multiplex PCR; TCRdb's table is partial and in-frame only. This sample carries 35,000 to 45,000 clones, around 96% of them seen once, and the ten largest clones take about 0.22%. These TCRs are of unknown antigen specificity. The sequences come from unstimulated CD8+ T cells sorted from spleen or lymph node cells, collected before transplant. The receptor set was obtained from a human donor who was the organ donor for an intestinal transplant.

The gene calls are TRBV4-3 and TRBJ1-1; D is perhaps TRBD1 (6 bases). V was cut by 1 base and J by 2 bases, with 11 bases left in between. CDR3 length: 15 amino acids. CDR1 and CDR2 (germline): LGHNA, YSLEER. The CDR3 DNA is TGCGCCAGCAGCCAAGTAACAGGGTTAAACACTGAAGCTTTCTTT. It codes for CASSQVTGLNTEAFF.

The count of this clone is one. This chain uses TRBV6-1 with TRBJ2-7, with D uncertain. CDR3 length: 13 amino acids. Trimming took 3 bases from V and 3 from J, leaving 9 bases between them. Germline lookup yields CDR1 MNHNS and CDR2 SASEGT. Here the CDR3 reads CASSDPWGYEQYF. CDR3 DNA sequence: TGTGCCAGCAGTGACCCCTGGGGCTACGAGCAGTACTTC.

J is TRBJ1-3 and V is TRBV6-6; D not resolved. Trimming shortened V by 2 bases and J by 3 bases, and 11 bases separated the two germline ends. Per the germline V gene, CDR1 is MNHNY and CDR2 is SVGAGI (reference sequence). This CDR3 comprises 15 residues. The CDR3 bases are TGTGCCAGCAGTTACGAACTTAGAGGTGGAAACACCATATATTTT. It codes for CASSYELRGGNTIYF.

The J gene is TRBJ2-7, the V gene TRBV19; 9 nucleotides line up with TRBD2. CDR3 length: 14 amino acids. The germline CDR1 and CDR2 sequences are LNHDA and SQIVND (reference sequence). V was clipped by 5 bases and J by 2 bases; unmatched bases: 4. The CDR3 is CASSFGTSTYEQYF. CDR3 in DNA: TGTGCCAGTAGTTTCGGGACTAGCACCTACGAGCAGTACTTC.

V is TRBV29-1 and J is TRBJ2-7; TRBD1 might be the D (5 bases). CDR1 is SQVTM, CDR2 ANQGSEA, per germline. V lost 6 bases and J 2 bases, leaving 11 bases between the germline ends. The CDR3 is made up of 12 amino acids. The CDR3 loop reads CSVGRQPYEQYF. As DNA, the CDR3 is TGCAGCGTCGGCCGACAGCCCTACGAGCAGTACTTC.

V gene TRBV30 combines with J gene TRBJ2-3; a weak D match, TRBD1 (5 bases). CDR1 is GTSNPN and CDR2 is SVGIG in the germline V gene (reference sequence). Trimming took 4 bases from V and 2 from J, leaving 16 bases between them. The CDR3 sequence is 15 residues long. The chain's CDR3 is CAWTGPAVDTDTQYF. The CDR3, as DNA: TGTGCCTGGACAGGGCCGGCTGTGGACACAGATACGCAGTATTTT.

J is TRBJ1-4 and V is TRBV4-2; tentative D call: TRBD1 (5 bases). The V and J ends lost 4 bases and 2 bases respectively, with 8 bases between them. The CDR3 is 14 amino acids. Germline lookup yields CDR1 LGHNA and CDR2 YNFKEQ. In nucleotides, the CDR3 is TGTGCCAGCAGCCGAGGGGAGACTAATGAAAAACTGTTTTTT. Amino acid sequence: CASSRGETNEKLFF.

The rearrangement joins TRBV11-2 to TRBJ1-1; D is unclear. Germline CDR1 and CDR2: SGHAT and FQNNGV. The V end lost 7 bases, the J end lost 6 bases, and 18 bases lay between the germline ends. This CDR3 region has 14 residues. The CDR3: CASTRDTSKAEAFF. CDR3 sequence (DNA): TGTGCCAGCACCCGCGACACCTCAAAGGCTGAAGCTTTCTTT.

The rearrangement links TRBV5-1 to TRBJ1-2; 7 nucleotides line up with TRBD1. Trimming cost V 0 bases and J 0 bases; bases outside gene matches: 8. The CDR3 sequence is 17 residues long. CDR1 is SGHRS and CDR2 is YFSETQ in the germline V gene. The CDR3 sequence is CASSLEGAFEANYGYTF. CDR3 nucleotide sequence: TGCGCCAGCAGCTTGGAGGGGGCTTTCGAAGCTAACTATGGCTACACCTTC.

CDR3 protein: CASSTLTGMNTEAFF. DNA for the CDR3: TGTGCCAGCAGCACGTTGACAGGCATGAACACTGAAGCTTTCTTT. J is TRBJ1-1 and V is TRBV11-3; a possible D gene is TRBD1 (6 bases). V lost 5 bases, J lost 0 bases, and 13 bases lay in between. Germline V CDR1 and CDR2: SGHNT, YENEEA. The CDR3 length is 15 residues.

In this sample, this clone turned up once. The rearrangement uses TRBV27 and TRBJ2-5, with a tentative D call TRBD2 (7 bases). Between the trimmed V and J ends, which lost 6 bases and 4 bases, there was a span of 15 bases. This CDR3 spans 14 amino acids. Germline CDR1 MNHEY, CDR2 SMNVEV (reference sequence). This chain's CDR3 is CASRKPGGVETQYF. The CDR3 nucleotides are TGTGCCAGCAGAAAACCGGGGGGCGTAGAGACCCAGTACTTC.

The genes are TRBV11-2 and TRBJ2-2; 12 bases map to TRBD2. Germline assignment: CDR1 SGHAT and CDR2 FQNNGV. V lost 1 base, J lost 7 bases, and 7 bases stayed unmatched. The CDR3 runs to 17 residues. The CDR3 is CASSLVLAGGLYGELFF. The CDR3 DNA reads as TGTGCCAGCAGCTTAGTCCTAGCGGGGGGGCTGTACGGGGAGCTGTTTTTT.

Only one count was recorded for this clone. The genes are TRBV2 and TRBJ2-3; D is unclear. V was clipped by 4 bases and J by 2 bases, with 13 bases between them. Germline assignment: CDR1 SNHLY and CDR2 FYNNEI. The length of the CDR3 is 15 residues. The CDR3 DNA reads TGTGCCAGCAGTGGGGTCAGCCCTACCACAGATACGCAGTATTTT. This translates into CASSGVSPTTDTQYF. Together with reference TRBV2 and TRBJ2-3, the CDR3 gives the full variable domain: EPEVTQTPSHQVTQMGQEVILRCVPISNHLYFYWYRQILGQKVEFLVSFYNNEISEKSEIFDDQFSVERPDGSNFTLKIRSTKLEDSAMYFCASSGVSPTTDTQYFGPGTRLTVL.

This clone was observed once. This chain connects TRBV5-1 to TRBJ2-1, with TRBD2 matching over 12 bases. Germline V gene data show CDR1 as SGHRS and CDR2 as YFSETQ. V lost 5 bases to trimming and J lost 10 bases; unmatched junction nucleotides: 10. The CDR3 runs 15 residues. The DNA of the CDR3 is TGCGCCAGCAGGACAACTAGCGGGGGGTATCTGGAGCAGTTCTTC. This codes for CASRTTSGGYLEQFF.

V is TRBV7-2 and J is TRBJ2-7; D is ambiguous. This CDR3 spans 12 amino acids. Trimming removed 1 base at V and 3 bases at J, with 4 bases between. Germline-derived CDR1 and CDR2 are SGHTA and FQGNSA. CDR3: CASSLVGYEQYF. The CDR3 DNA sequence: TGTGCCAGCAGCTTAGTAGGCTACGAGCAGTACTTC.

The chain recombines TRBV6-5 with TRBJ2-3; TRBD2 might be the D (5 bases). Deletions cut 2 bases from V and 4 bases from J, with 7 bases between. The CDR3 extends over 13 amino acids. Germline-derived CDR1 and CDR2 are MNHEY and SVGAGI. DNA of the CDR3: TGTGCCAGCAGTTACGGAGGAGCAGATACGCAGTATTTT. Its translation is CASSYGGADTQYF.

The chain employs TRBV11-1 and TRBJ2-7, with D perhaps being TRBD1 or TRBD2 (5 bases each). CDR3 size: 15 residues. CDR1 is SGHAT and CDR2 is FQDESV in the germline V gene (reference sequence). The V end lost 3 bases, the J end lost 1 base, and 13 bases lay between the germline ends. The DNA for the CDR3 is TGTGCCAGCAGCTTCGCCCGGGGCTCGTCCTACGAGCAGTACTTC. The encoded protein is CASSFARGSSYEQYF.

The chain links TRBV9 to TRBJ2-7; 7 nucleotides agree with TRBD1. This CDR3 spans 14 amino acids. From germline, CDR1 is SGDLS and CDR2 YYNGEE. V trimming: 0 bases; J trimming: 2 bases; junction bases outside the gene matches: 2. CDR3 sequence: CASSVDRGTYEQYF. The CDR3 DNA is TGTGCCAGCAGCGTAGACAGGGGCACCTACGAGCAGTACTTC.

This clone was found a few times. V usage is TRBV5-4 and J usage is TRBJ2-7, with 9 bases matching TRBD1. Germline-derived CDR1 and CDR2 are SGHNT and YYREEE (reference sequence). This CDR3 is 13 amino acids long. J gave up 5 bases and V 4 bases, and 4 bases lay outside the gene matches. The CDR3 loop reads CASSTWTGDEQYF. CDR3 DNA: TGTGCCAGCAGCACCTGGACAGGGGACGAGCAGTACTTC.

The chain carries TRBV13 and TRBJ1-1, with D possibly TRBD1 on 6 matching bases. The V and J ends lost 5 bases and 4 bases respectively, with 20 bases between them. CDR1 PRHDT and CDR2 FYEKMQ come from the germline V gene (reference sequence). The CDR3 sequence is 16 residues long. The CDR3 reads CASSLSMGGLVTEAFF. Written as DNA, the CDR3 is TGTGCCAGCAGCCTCTCGATGGGGGGCTTGGTCACTGAAGCTTTCTTT.

The chain is built from TRBV30 and TRBJ1-5; 7 nucleotides line up with TRBD1. The CDR3 is 15 residues long. Germline CDR1 GTSNPN, CDR2 SVGIG (reference sequence). V was clipped by 0 bases and J by 1 base; unmatched bases: 3. The chain's CDR3 is CAWSVGDSSNQPQHF. The CDR3 region has the DNA TGTGCCTGGAGTGTAGGGGACAGCAGCAATCAGCCCCAGCATTTT. Based on the CDR3 plus reference TRBV30 and TRBJ1-5, the full variable domain is SQTIHQWPATLVQPVGSPLSLECTVEGTSNPNLYWYRQAAGRGLQLLFYSVGIGQISSEVPQNLSASRPQDRQFILSSKKLLLSDSGFYLCAWSVGDSSNQPQHFGDGTRLSIL.

The V and J genes are TRBV7-2 and TRBJ1-4; D gene uncertain. The CDR3 length is 16 residues. Germline CDR1 reads SGHTA; CDR2 reads FQGNSA. V was pared by 2 bases and J by 5 bases, with 15 bases between. The CDR3 DNA follows: TGTGCCAGCAGCTTATTTTTTCCCCGGCAAAATGAAAAACTGTTTTTT. Amino acid sequence: CASSLFFPRQNEKLFF.

The chain has TRBV6-5 and TRBJ1-2; TRBD1 might be the D (6 bases). This CDR3 is 16 amino acids long. Trimming cost V 1 base and J 8 bases, with 20 bases left between them. In germline, CDR1 is MNHEY, CDR2 SVGAGI. The CDR3 here is CASSYWPGGDREGYTF. The CDR3 DNA sequence: TGTGCCAGCAGTTACTGGCCTGGGGGCGACCGGGAGGGCTACACCTTC.

The V and J genes are TRBV7-2 and TRBJ1-3; possibly TRBD1 for D (5 bases). Between the trimmed V and J ends, which lost 5 bases and 0 bases, there was a span of 17 bases. Germline lookup yields CDR1 SGHTA and CDR2 FQGNSA. This CDR3 contains 17 residues. The CDR3 bases are TGTGCCAGCAGCACCAAGGCCAGGGAGTACTCTGGAAACACCATATATTTT. Translation gives CASSTKAREYSGNTIYF.